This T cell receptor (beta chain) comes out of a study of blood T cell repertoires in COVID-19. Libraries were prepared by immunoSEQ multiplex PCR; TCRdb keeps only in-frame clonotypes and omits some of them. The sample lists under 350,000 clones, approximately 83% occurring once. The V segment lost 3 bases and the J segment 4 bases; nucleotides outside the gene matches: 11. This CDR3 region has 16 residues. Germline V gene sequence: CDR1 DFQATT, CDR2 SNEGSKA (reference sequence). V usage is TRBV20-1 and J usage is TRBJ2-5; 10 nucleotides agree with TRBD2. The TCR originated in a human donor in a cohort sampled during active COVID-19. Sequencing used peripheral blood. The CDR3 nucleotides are TGCAGTGCTAGTCCCCGCGATCGACTAGCGGGAGAGACCCAGTACTTC. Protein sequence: CSASPRDRLAGETQYF.